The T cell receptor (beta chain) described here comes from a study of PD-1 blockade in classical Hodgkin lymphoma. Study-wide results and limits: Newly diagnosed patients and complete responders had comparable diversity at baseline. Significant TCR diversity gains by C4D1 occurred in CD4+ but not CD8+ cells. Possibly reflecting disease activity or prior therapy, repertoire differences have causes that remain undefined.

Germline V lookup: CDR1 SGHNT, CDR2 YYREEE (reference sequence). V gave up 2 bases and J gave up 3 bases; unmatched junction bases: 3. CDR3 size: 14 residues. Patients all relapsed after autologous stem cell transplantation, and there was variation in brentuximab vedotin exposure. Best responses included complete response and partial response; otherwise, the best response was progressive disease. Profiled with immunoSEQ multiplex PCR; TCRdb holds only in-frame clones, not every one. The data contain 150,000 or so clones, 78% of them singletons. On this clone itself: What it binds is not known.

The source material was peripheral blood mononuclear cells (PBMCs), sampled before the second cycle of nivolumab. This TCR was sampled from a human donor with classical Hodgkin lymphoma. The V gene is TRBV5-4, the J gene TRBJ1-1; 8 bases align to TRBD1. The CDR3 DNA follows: TGTGCCAGCAGCTTCCTGGACAGGGACACTGAAGCTTTCTTT. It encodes CASSFLDRDTEAFF.